These 29 T cell receptor beta chains came from one sample sequenced in a study of T cell responses to AZD1222 COVID-19 vaccine. This table comes from immunoSEQ multiplex PCR, and its TCRdb copy is limited to in-frame clones, with some not included. The sample records approximately 150,000 clones, approximately 90% being singletons. Sequenced here: peripheral blood, sampled 28 days after the second AZD1222 dose. The receptors derive from an adult who received the AZD1222 COVID-19 vaccine.

In this sample, this clone turned up a few times. CDR3 in DNA: TGTGCCAGCTCCCCCGACAGCGGTAATCAGCCCCAGCATTTT. Protein: CASSPDSGNQPQHF. The rearrangement joins TRBV18 to TRBJ1-5, with a weak D call TRBD1 (5 bases). There are 14 residues in the CDR3. Germline-derived CDR1 and CDR2 are KGHSH and LQKENI. The V end was cut by 6 bases, the J end by 4 bases, with 13 bases between.

This rearrangement joins TRBV9 to TRBJ1-4; no reliable D call. CDR3 length: 13 amino acids. Trimming shortened V by 0 bases and J by 7 bases, and 7 bases separated the two germline ends. Germline V gene lookup returns CDR1 SGDLS and CDR2 YYNGEE. DNA of the CDR3: TGTGCCAGCAGCGTAGCTCCGGGTGAAAAACTGTTTTTT. This gives the protein CASSVAPGEKLFF.

V is TRBV30 and J is TRBJ2-1; the D gene is possibly TRBD2 (6 bases). V was shortened by 0 bases and J by 3 bases, with 15 bases between the two germline ends. This CDR3 is built from 16 residues. Looked up from germline, CDR1 is GTSNPN and CDR2 is SVGIG (reference sequence). The CDR3, as DNA: TGTGCCTGGAGTGTACTGAGGACTACAAGCTACAATGAGCAGTTCTTC. Translating it yields CAWSVLRTTSYNEQFF.

The CDR3 here is CASSEDILSEAFF. In DNA form, the CDR3 reads TGTGCCAGCAGTGAGGATATCCTGTCTGAAGCTTTCTTT. J is TRBJ1-1 and V is TRBV6-1; no definite D call. The CDR3 contains 13 residues. From germline, CDR1 is MNHNS and CDR2 SASEGT. Trimming took off 3 bases at V and 6 bases at J, with 11 bases between the two ends.

The J gene is TRBJ1-1, the V gene TRBV11-2, with 8 bases identical to TRBD1. In germline, CDR1 is SGHAT, CDR2 FQNNGV. V was pared by 1 base and J by 0 bases, with 7 bases of the junction left unmatched. The CDR3 consists of 17 residues. Written as DNA, the CDR3 is TGTGCCAGCAGCTTAGGAGGCAGGGGGCTGATGAACACTGAAGCTTTCTTT. This codes for CASSLGGRGLMNTEAFF.

J is TRBJ1-1 and V is TRBV6-5, with D perhaps matching TRBD1 (5 bases). CDR1 and CDR2 from the germline V gene are MNHEY and SVGAGI. The CDR3 contains 13 residues. V gave up 5 bases and J gave up 6 bases, with 13 bases separating them. CDR3: CASSPWGSPEAFF. The CDR3 DNA sequence: TGTGCCAGCAGTCCATGGGGGTCCCCTGAAGCTTTCTTT.

The chain combines TRBV18 with TRBJ2-3; the match to TRBD2 covers 9 bases. V lost 6 bases, J lost 1 base, and 8 bases stayed unmatched. The CDR3 has 16 residues. Per germline, CDR1 KGHSH and CDR2 LQKENI. The CDR3 sequence: CASSPRRGGGTDTQYF. For the CDR3, the DNA is TGTGCCAGCTCCCCCAGGCGGGGGGGCGGCACAGATACGCAGTATTTT.

The chain links TRBV29-1 to TRBJ1-5; D might be TRBD1 (6 bases). V dropped 7 bases and J dropped 3 bases, with 13 bases sitting between them. This CDR3 has 13 amino acids. CDR1 and CDR2 (germline): SQVTM, ANQGSEA. The CDR3 nucleotides read TGCAGCGCGCAGGACAGTCACAATCAGCCCCAGCATTTT. Translation gives CSAQDSHNQPQHF. Filled out from reference TRBV29-1 and TRBJ1-5, the complete variable domain reads SAVISQKPSRDICQRGTSLTIQCQVDSQVTMMFWYRQQPGQSLTLIATANQGSEATYESGFVIDKFPISRPNLTFSTLTVSNMSPEDSSIYLCSAQDSHNQPQHFGDGTRLSIL.

The chain carries TRBV6-5 and TRBJ1-2; D gene uncertain. Germline V gene sequence: CDR1 MNHEY, CDR2 SVGAGI. The CDR3 is 13 residues long. Between the trimmed V and J ends, which lost 8 bases and 5 bases, there was a span of 15 bases. The CDR3 sequence: CASVAGGGYGYTF. CDR3 nucleotides: TGTGCCAGCGTGGCAGGAGGCGGTTATGGCTACACCTTC.

The V and J genes are TRBV4-1 and TRBJ1-3, with unresolved D. This CDR3 region has 16 residues. V was clipped by 0 bases and J by 0 bases, with 9 bases between them. Germline V CDR1 and CDR2: MGHRA, YSYEKL. For the CDR3, the DNA is TGCGCCAGCAGCCAAGAGGGCAGGTTCTCTGGAAACACCATATATTTT. It encodes CASSQEGRFSGNTIYF.

V is TRBV7-9 and J is TRBJ2-7; D not resolved. Trimming stripped 4 bases from V and 4 bases from J, with 8 bases between. Germline CDR1 reads SEHNR; CDR2 reads FQNEAQ (reference sequence). This CDR3 is built from 12 residues. The CDR3: CASSSTRYEQYF. In nucleotides, the CDR3 is TGTGCCAGCAGCTCCACACGTTACGAGCAGTACTTC.

The chain combines TRBV11-2 with TRBJ1-3, with D hard to call. CDR3 length: 15 residues. Per germline, CDR1 SGHAT and CDR2 FQNNGV. Trimming removed 0 bases at V and 0 bases at J, with 6 bases between. The CDR3 is CASSLDSGSGNTIYF. CDR3 bases: TGTGCCAGCAGCTTAGATTCGGGCTCTGGAAACACCATATATTTT.

The V gene is TRBV7-9, the J gene TRBJ2-7; 8 bases are a match to TRBD1. This CDR3 is built from 14 residues. CDR1 SEHNR and CDR2 FQNEAQ come from the germline V gene (reference sequence). The V and J ends lost 5 bases and 2 bases, in that order; junction bases with no gene match: 5. In nucleotides, the CDR3 is TGTGCCAGCAGCCCAGGGGGCTTACCCTACGAGCAGTACTTC. Protein sequence: CASSPGGLPYEQYF.

The chain is built from TRBV20-1 and TRBJ1-1; D remains ambiguous. V was trimmed by 2 bases and J by 6 bases, leaving 7 bases between them. CDR1 DFQATT and CDR2 SNEGSKA come from the germline V gene (reference sequence). The CDR3 has 11 amino acids. The CDR3 is CSARSPAEAFF. As DNA, the CDR3 is TGCAGTGCTAGATCCCCGGCTGAAGCTTTCTTT.

This sequence joins TRBV10-3 and TRBJ1-1; D is ambiguous. V was pared by 2 bases and J by 4 bases, with 5 bases between. This CDR3 is 12 amino acids long. Germline CDR1 ENHRY, CDR2 SYGVKD. CDR3 protein: CAISEPLTEAFF. The DNA of the CDR3 is TGTGCCATCAGTGAGCCCCTCACTGAAGCTTTCTTT.

The chain has TRBV6-2 or TRBV6-3 and TRBJ2-2; 11 bases agree with TRBD1. The CDR3 length is 16 residues. The germline V gene has CDR1 MNHEY and CDR2 SVGEGT. V lost 4 bases and J lost 7; bases outside the gene matches: 8. CDR3 nucleotides: TGTGCCAGCAGTTCCTGGACAGGGGGCTATGGCGGGGAGCTGTTTTTT. Protein product: CASSSWTGGYGGELFF.

This chain links TRBV14 with TRBJ1-2; D gene uncertain. V was shortened by 0 bases and J by 6 bases, with 11 bases between the two germline ends. This CDR3 contains 14 residues. Germline assignment: CDR1 SGHDN and CDR2 FVKESK. The CDR3 DNA reads TGTGCCAGCAGCCAAGAGAGGCGGGGAAATGGCTACACCTTC. Its translation: CASSQERRGNGYTF.

The table lists this clone with a count of one. This chain links TRBV20-1 with TRBJ1-1; D unresolved. The CDR3 contains 13 residues. V dropped 3 bases and J dropped 0 bases, with 8 bases sitting between them. CDR1 and CDR2 from the germline V gene are DFQATT and SNEGSKA (reference sequence). CDR3 DNA: TGCAGTGCTAGTTTCAGTATGAACACTGAAGCTTTCTTT. Amino acids: CSASFSMNTEAFF.

The V and J genes are TRBV27 and TRBJ2-7, with D tentatively TRBD1 (6 bases). V was cut by 0 bases and J by 3 bases, with 12 bases left in between. The CDR3 length is 15 residues. CDR1 MNHEY and CDR2 SMNVEV come from the germline V gene (reference sequence). CDR3 coding DNA: TGTGCCAGCAGTTTATCTCCACAGGGAATCTACGAGCAGTACTTC. It codes for CASSLSPQGIYEQYF.

The chain uses TRBV3-1 (or the pseudogene TRBV3-2) and TRBJ1-1; D remains unclear. This CDR3 contains 11 residues. Trimming stripped 2 bases from V and 4 bases from J, with 2 bases between. Germline CDR1 LGHDT, CDR2 YNNKEL (reference sequence). CDR3 nucleotides: TGTGCCAGCAGCCAATCCACTGAAGCTTTCTTT. This gives the protein CASSQSTEAFF.

This chain connects TRBV2 to TRBJ2-5, with TRBD2 identical over 11 bases. Germline V gene data show CDR1 as SNHLY and CDR2 as FYNNEI. The CDR3 loop spans 16 amino acids. With 8 bases clipped from V and 4 bases from J, the junction kept 12 bases outside the gene matches. The CDR3 coding sequence is TGTGCCAGCCTCGGAGGTAGCGGGGGGGCACCAGAGACCCAGTACTTC. Protein sequence: CASLGGSGGAPETQYF.

This chain connects TRBV7-9 to TRBJ2-7; D is ambiguous. Germline assignment: CDR1 SEHNR and CDR2 FQNEAQ (reference sequence). Trimming left V 5 bases short and J 4 bases short, with 12 bases between. The CDR3 extends over 13 amino acids. The CDR3 here is CASSPLTHYEQYF. The DNA of the CDR3 is TGTGCCAGCAGCCCACTGACACATTACGAGCAGTACTTC. The full variable domain, its missing parts supplied by reference TRBV7-9 and TRBJ2-7, is DTGVSQNPRHKITKRGQNVTFRCDPISEHNRLYWYRQTLGQGPEFLTYFQNEAQLEKSRLLSDRFSAERPKGSFSTLEIQRTEQGDSAMYLCASSPLTHYEQYFGPGTRLTVT.

This chain uses TRBV2 with TRBJ1-1, with TRBD1 identical over 7 bases. Germline V gene data show CDR1 as SNHLY and CDR2 as FYNNEI. V lost 6 bases and J lost 5; bases outside the gene matches: 9. The CDR3 has 14 amino acids. The CDR3 coding sequence is TGTGCCAGCAGATACTTCCGGGACAGTACTGAAGCTTTCTTT. This translates into CASRYFRDSTEAFF.

This sequence joins TRBV7-9 and TRBJ1-1; D is perhaps TRBD1 (5 bases). Germline V lookup: CDR1 SEHNR, CDR2 FQNEAQ (reference sequence). Trimming left V 5 bases short and J 6 bases short, with 22 bases between. CDR3 size: 16 residues. The CDR3 DNA reads as TGTGCCAGCAGCGGGGGATGGTCCCGAAGGGAGCCTGAAGCTTTCTTT. Translated, it gives CASSGGWSRREPEAFF.

The V call is TRBV7-8, the J call TRBJ1-1; no reliable D call. This CDR3 has 12 residues. The germline V gene has CDR1 SGHVS and CDR2 FQNEAQ. The V end was cut by 4 bases, the J end by 8 bases, with 11 bases between. The CDR3 DNA is TGTGCCAGCAGCTACGGTGGGGAGGAAGCTTTCTTT. Encoded protein: CASSYGGEEAFF.

The gene calls are TRBV11-3 and TRBJ2-2, with no clear D. The CDR3 is 11 residues long. V was pared by 3 bases and J by 7 bases, with 3 bases between. In germline, CDR1 is SGHNT, CDR2 YENEEA. CDR3 bases: TGTGCCAGCAGCTTTTTCGGGGAGCTGTTTTTT. Protein: CASSFFGELFF.

The chain combines TRBV5-6 with TRBJ1-5, with D tentatively TRBD1 (5 bases). Trimming stripped 3 bases from V and 3 bases from J, with 10 bases between. Germline-derived CDR1 and CDR2 are SGHDT and YYEEEE. This CDR3 is built from 14 residues. CDR3 nucleotides: TGTGCCAGCAGCTACAGACAGACCAATCAGCCCCAGCATTTT. Its translation is CASSYRQTNQPQHF.

The rearrangement links TRBV5-4 to TRBJ2-3; D unresolved. Germline lookup yields CDR1 SGHNT and CDR2 YYREEE (reference sequence). V was trimmed by 0 bases and J by 6 bases, leaving 11 bases between them. The CDR3 is made up of 14 amino acids. CDR3 in amino acids: CASSLGGVTDTQYF. The CDR3 DNA reads TGTGCCAGCAGCTTGGGGGGTGTGACGGATACGCAGTATTTT.

This chain links TRBV11-2 with TRBJ2-7, with 8 bases lining up with TRBD1. Trimming cost V 5 bases and J 6 bases; bases outside gene matches: 9. In germline, CDR1 is SGHAT, CDR2 FQNNGV. CDR3 length: 14 amino acids. The CDR3 sequence: CASSQRQGTGEQYF. In nucleotides, the CDR3 is TGTGCCAGCAGCCAAAGACAGGGGACGGGCGAGCAGTACTTC.